These T cell receptor beta chains were read from a single sample in a study of blood T cell repertoires in COVID-19. TCRdb keeps only in-frame clones here, not all; method: immunoSEQ multiplex PCR. The sample carries about 130,000 clones, 74% recorded once. The sequenced sample consisted of peripheral blood. These receptors all stem from a man between 60 and 75 years old with acute or convalescent COVID-19. Both conserved end residues are part of each CDR3. The order of the fields is D gene, V gene, J gene, clone size, CDR3 DNA, CDR3 protein. A D gene is named only where the DNA matches it firmly. Rows give clone size only sometimes, using once, few, many, or a class for an expanded clone.

>TRBD2|TRBV3-1/TRBV3-2|TRBJ2-1|NA
TGTGCCAGCAGCCAACTAGCGGGAGGGCCCTATGAGCAGTTCTTC
CASSQLAGGPYEQFF
>NA|TRBV24-1|TRBJ1-6|NA
TGTGCCACCAGGGCAGGGGAAATCGGTTCACCCCTCCACTTT
CATRAGEIGSPLHF
>NA|TRBV14|TRBJ2-1|NA
TGTGCCAGCAGCCAACAAAGGGGACAAGGGCCGGGCAATGAGCAGTTCTTC
CASSQQRGQGPGNEQFF
>NA|TRBV5-4|TRBJ2-5|NA
TGTGCCAGCAGCTTGGATTCTGGACATAAGTACTTC
CASSLDSGHKYF
>NA|TRBV4-1|TRBJ2-2|once
TGCGCCAGCAGCCAAAACAGGCCCCAGCAGACCGGGGAGCTGTTTTTT
CASSQNRPQQTGELFF
>NA|TRBV6-5|TRBJ2-1|few
TGTGCCAGCAGCCTCGACTTCTCCGAATACAATGAGCAGTTCTTC
CASSLDFSEYNEQFF
>TRBD1|TRBV3-1/TRBV3-2|TRBJ1-1|NA
TGTGCCAGCAGCCCCCGGGACAGGGGGACCCCTGAAGCTTTCTTT
CASSPRDRGTPEAFF
>TRBD1|TRBV5-1|TRBJ1-5|few
TGCGCCAGCAGCCAACAGGGGCTAGGTGATCAGCCCCAGCATTTT
CASSQQGLGDQPQHF
>NA|TRBV6-5|TRBJ1-5|few
TGTGCCAGCAGGGCCCAGGCGGGAAGTGATCAGCCCCAGCATTTT
CASRAQAGSDQPQHF
>TRBD1|TRBV6-5|TRBJ2-2|few
TGTGCCACCGGGACAGTAAAGCCCGGGGAGCTGTTTTTT
CATGTVKPGELFF
>TRBD2|TRBV27|TRBJ2-7|NA
TGTGCCAGCAGTTCCCCGGGACTAGCGGGAGGTTCCTACGAGCAGTACTTC
CASSSPGLAGGSYEQYF
>NA|TRBV29-1|TRBJ2-5|NA
TGCAGCGTTGGGGCGGGGCTCCAAGAGACCCAGTACTTC
CSVGAGLQETQYF
>NA|TRBV5-6|TRBJ2-1|many
TGTGCCAGCAGCTTGACTAGTTTTGGGAATGAGCAGTTCTTC
CASSLTSFGNEQFF
>TRBD1|TRBV5-1|TRBJ1-4|NA
TGCGCCAGCAGCCCCCTTCAGGGGGTAAGGTCTAATGAAAAACTGTTTTTT
CASSPLQGVRSNEKLFF
>TRBD1|TRBV10-3|TRBJ1-2|NA
TGTGCCATCGGACAGGGGCATTTCTTC
CAIGQGHFF
>NA|TRBV19|TRBJ1-6|NA
TGTGCCAGTGCATCCGGGACTAGGGGGTCACCCCTCCACTTT
CASASGTRGSPLHF
>TRBD1|TRBV5-1|TRBJ2-2|NA
TGCGCCAGCAGCCCCGGACAGGGGGACACCGGGGAGCTGTTTTTT
CASSPGQGDTGELFF
>TRBD2|TRBV6-1|TRBJ2-3|NA
TGTGCCAGCAGTGAACGGGCTAGCGGTTGGGCAGATACGCAGTATTTT
CASSERASGWADTQYF
>NA|TRBV5-4|TRBJ2-3|once
TGTGCCAGCAGCTTGGCCTTGACTGCTACTAGCACAGATACGCAGTATTTT
CASSLALTATSTDTQYF
>NA|TRBV29-1|TRBJ2-3|NA
TGCAGCGTTGCTGAGTCTGATACGCAGTATTTT
CSVAESDTQYF